The entry below gives a single T cell receptor (beta chain) sequence along with its context. Its antigen is not known. The sample originates from a study of OX40 agonist ivuxolimab in advanced cancers. Study-level findings and limits: Both CD4+ and CD8+ T cell populations in blood had undergone clonal expansion by week 6 at 0.1 to 3.0 mg/kg.

The method was immunoSEQ multiplex PCR; TCRdb's version includes in-frame clones alone and lacks a portion of them. Here the sample spans more than 80,000 clones, 90% to 95% being singletons. The germline V gene has CDR1 SNHLY and CDR2 FYNNEI. The CDR3 loop spans 13 amino acids. The V gene lost 7 bases and the J gene lost 5 bases, with 14 bases spanning the gap. The sequencing here drew on CD4+ or CD8+ T cells sorted from blood, taken in a trial of the OX40 agonist ivuxolimab. V usage is TRBV2 and J usage is TRBJ2-5; D not certain. The origin of this receptor is an adult with an advanced solid tumor such as melanoma, head and neck, liver or kidney cancer. The DNA for the CDR3 is TGTGCCAGCAAAGCGAACCTTTGGGAGACCCAGTACTTC. It specifies CASKANLWETQYF.